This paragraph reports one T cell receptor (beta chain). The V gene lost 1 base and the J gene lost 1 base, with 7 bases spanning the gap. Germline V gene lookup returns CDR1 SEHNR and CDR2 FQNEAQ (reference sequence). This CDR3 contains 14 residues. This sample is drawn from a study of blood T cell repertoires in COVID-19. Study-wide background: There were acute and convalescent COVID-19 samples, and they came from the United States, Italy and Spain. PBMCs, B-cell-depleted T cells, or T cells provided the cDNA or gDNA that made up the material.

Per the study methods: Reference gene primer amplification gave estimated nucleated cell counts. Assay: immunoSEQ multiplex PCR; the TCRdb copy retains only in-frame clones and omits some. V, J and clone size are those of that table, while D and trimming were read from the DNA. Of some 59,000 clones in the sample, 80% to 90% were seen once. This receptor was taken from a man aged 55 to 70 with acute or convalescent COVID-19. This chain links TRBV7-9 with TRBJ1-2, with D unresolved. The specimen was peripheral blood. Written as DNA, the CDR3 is TGTGCCAGCAGCTTAGATGGGCTTAACTATGGCTACACCTTC. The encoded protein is CASSLDGLNYGYTF.